The sequence of this TCR beta chain was determined in a study of cytomegalovirus exposure and HLA in healthy donors. Study conclusions and caveats: High sensitivity and specificity were reportedly achieved when the classifier diagnosed cytomegalovirus status. In vitro checks showed that a few CMV-associated chains really do target CMV antigens.

The ends were cut back, 6 bases at V and 2 bases at J, with 4 bases in the middle. From germline, CDR1 is MDHEN and CDR2 SYDVKM. The length of the CDR3 is 11 residues. This clone was observed a few times. What it recognizes is unknown. The assay was immunoSEQ multiplex PCR, and TCRdb's table has in-frame clones only and misses some. The sample yields about 110,000 clones, 70% to 90% seen once. The sequence was collected from a woman aged 25-40 years in good health and CMV-seropositive. Sequencing was carried out using PBMCs. The chain uses TRBV28 and TRBJ1-1; D gene uncertain. CDR3 protein: CASRSNTEAFF. The CDR3 DNA reads as TGTGCCAGCAGGAGCAACACTGAAGCTTTCTTT.